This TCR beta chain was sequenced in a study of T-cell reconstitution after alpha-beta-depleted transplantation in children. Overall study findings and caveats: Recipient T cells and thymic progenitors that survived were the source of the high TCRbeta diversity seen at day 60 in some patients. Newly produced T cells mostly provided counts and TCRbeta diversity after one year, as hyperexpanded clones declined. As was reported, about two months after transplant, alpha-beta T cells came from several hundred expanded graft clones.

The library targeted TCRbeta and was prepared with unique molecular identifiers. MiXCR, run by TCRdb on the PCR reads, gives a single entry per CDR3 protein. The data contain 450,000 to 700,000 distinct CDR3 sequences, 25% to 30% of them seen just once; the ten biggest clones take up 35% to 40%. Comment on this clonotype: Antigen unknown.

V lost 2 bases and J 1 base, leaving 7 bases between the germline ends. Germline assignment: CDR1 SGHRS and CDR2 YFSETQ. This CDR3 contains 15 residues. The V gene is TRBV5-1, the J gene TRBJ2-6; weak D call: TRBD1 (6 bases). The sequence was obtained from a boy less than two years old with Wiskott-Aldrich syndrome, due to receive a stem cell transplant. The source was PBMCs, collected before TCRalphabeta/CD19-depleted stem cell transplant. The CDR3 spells CASSFDRSGANVLTF. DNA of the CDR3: TGCGCCAGCAGCTTTGACAGGTCTGGGGCCAACGTCCTGACTTTC.